Listed below are T cell receptor beta chains from one sample, sequenced in a study of beta chain features in type 1 diabetes. Assay used: immunoSEQ multiplex PCR; TCRdb lists only in-frame clones, some missing. The table has 300,000 or so clones, 8% seen once. The material sequenced was central memory CD4+ T cells from blood. The receptors shown here come from a woman aged 18-35 years in good health. Both conserved end residues are part of each CDR3. The D gene is left open where the match is weak. The size field is filled for only some rows; it gives once, few, many or a size class.

many,TRBJ2-7,TRBV5-4,14,TRBD1,CASRDGQADYEQYF,TGTGCCAGCAGGGATGGACAGGCTGACTACGAGCAGTACTTC
few,TRBJ2-4,TRBV4-3,18,TRBD1,CASSQGGQGGAAKNIQYF,TGCGCCAGCAGCCAAGGGGGACAGGGGGGCGCAGCCAAAAACATTCAGTACTTC
.,TRBJ1-2,TRBV29-1,12,.,CSVVGGGYGYTF,TGCAGCGTTGTTGGGGGAGGGTATGGCTACACCTTC
.,TRBJ2-2,TRBV4-3,19,TRBD2,CASSQRLAGGWGNTGELFF,TGCGCCAGCAGCCAACGACTAGCGGGAGGTTGGGGCAACACCGGGGAGCTGTTTTTT
.,TRBJ2-3,TRBV11-2,14,.,CASSLGVFTDTQYF,TGTGCCAGCAGCTTAGGCGTCTTTACAGATACGCAGTATTTT
few,TRBJ1-1,TRBV2,14,TRBD1,CASSQQGLGTEAFF,TGTGCCAGCAGCCAACAGGGGCTGGGCACTGAAGCTTTCTTT
.,TRBJ1-3,TRBV6-5,16,TRBD1,CASSSLTGYSGNTIYF,TGTGCCAGCAGTTCGCTGACAGGGTATTCTGGAAACACCATATATTTT
.,TRBJ2-5,TRBV5-4,14,.,CASSLVGNEETQYF,TGTGCCAGCAGCTTAGTGGGAAATGAGGAGACCCAGTACTTC
many,TRBJ2-5,TRBV13,16,.,CASSSNRLGAQETQYF,TGTGCCAGCAGCTCAAACCGGTTGGGAGCGCAAGAGACCCAGTACTTC
few,TRBJ2-7,TRBV7-9,13,.,CASSLESPYEQYF,TGTGCCAGCAGCTTAGAGAGTCCCTACGAGCAGTACTTC
few,TRBJ2-7,TRBV29-1,14,TRBD1,CSVDAGQGFYEQYF,TGCAGCGTTGACGCGGGACAGGGGTTCTACGAGCAGTACTTC
few,TRBJ2-1,TRBV6-5,16,TRBD2,CASSYPKTSGSNEQFF,TGTGCCAGCAGTTACCCTAAAACTAGCGGGAGTAATGAGCAGTTCTTC
few,TRBJ2-6,TRBV7-8,14,.,CASSSNSGANVLTF,TGTGCCAGCAGTTCGAACTCTGGGGCCAACGTCCTGACTTTC
few,TRBJ1-4,TRBV28,12,.,CASSLRFEKLFF,TGTGCCAGCAGTTTAAGGTTTGAAAAACTGTTTTTT
few,TRBJ2-1,TRBV15,21,TRBD2,CATSRVLGSGRSLGNYNEQFF,TGTGCCACCAGCAGAGTACTCGGGAGCGGGAGGTCCCTGGGTAATTACAATGAGCAGTTCTTC
many,TRBJ2-1,TRBV19,14,TRBD1,CASAGTGDYNEQFF,TGTGCCAGCGCCGGGACAGGGGACTACAATGAGCAGTTCTTC
few,TRBJ2-6,TRBV15,18,TRBD1,CATSTLGRVGTVANVLTF,TGTGCCACCAGCACTCTCGGACGTGTCGGGACAGTCGCCAACGTCCTGACTTTC
few,TRBJ2-3,TRBV7-3,14,TRBD1,CASSRTGGLDTQYF,TGTGCCAGCAGCCGGACAGGGGGCTTAGATACGCAGTATTTT
.,TRBJ1-1,TRBV29-1,13,TRBD1,CSVEDTTGGEAFF,TGCAGCGTTGAAGATACTACAGGGGGCGAAGCTTTCTTT
few,TRBJ1-2,TRBV9,16,.,CASSRRGSESGYGYTF,TGTGCCAGCAGCCGTCGGGGGTCGGAGTCGGGCTATGGCTACACCTTC
many,TRBJ2-1,TRBV7-9,13,.,CASSLDYVNEQFF,TGTGCCAGCAGCCTGGACTACGTCAATGAGCAGTTCTTC
few,TRBJ2-6,TRBV27,13,.,CASTPAGANVLTF,TGTGCCAGCACCCCCGCTGGGGCCAACGTCCTGACTTTC
few,TRBJ2-7,TRBV4-1,17,TRBD2,CASSQDFQRGISYEQYF,TGCGCCAGCAGCCAAGATTTTCAGCGGGGGATCTCCTACGAGCAGTACTTC
.,TRBJ1-5,TRBV2,20,.,CASSFPMTRGRGGSNQPQHF,TGTGCCAGCAGCTTCCCTATGACTAGAGGTAGAGGGGGTAGCAATCAGCCCCAGCATTTT
.,TRBJ2-3,TRBV5-4,16,.,CASSLGFQRGTDTQYF,TGTGCCAGCAGCTTGGGTTTCCAGAGAGGGACAGATACGCAGTATTTT
few,TRBJ1-2,TRBV14,12,.,CASSANSYGYTF,TGTGCCAGCAGCGCAAACTCATATGGCTACACCTTC
.,TRBJ2-6,TRBV25-1,15,.,CASTRGGSGANVLTF,TGTGCCAGCACGAGGGGCGGCTCTGGGGCCAACGTCCTGACTTTC
.,TRBJ2-1,TRBV5-1,14,.,CASSLEGYINEQFF,TGCGCCAGCAGCTTGGAGGGCTACATCAATGAGCAGTTCTTC
.,TRBJ2-5,TRBV19,17,.,CASSIGTAARTQETQYF,TGTGCCAGTAGTATTGGAACGGCAGCGCGGACCCAAGAGACCCAGTACTTC
.,TRBJ2-4,TRBV11-1,14,.,CASTKGTGSDIQYF,TGTGCCAGCACCAAAGGCACAGGGTCGGACATTCAGTACTTC
.,TRBJ2-7,TRBV5-1,14,TRBD1,CASSKDRPSYEQYF,TGCGCCAGCAGCAAGGACAGGCCATCCTACGAGCAGTACTTC
few,TRBJ2-3,TRBV20-1,11,.,CSARPTDTQYF,TGCAGTGCTAGACCTACAGATACGCAGTATTTT
few,TRBJ2-2,TRBV7-9,14,TRBD1,CATPPTGDTGELFF,TGTGCCACCCCCCCGACAGGGGACACCGGGGAGCTGTTTTTT
many,TRBJ1-1,TRBV7-2,15,TRBD1,CASSTSTGGRTEAFF,TGTGCCAGCAGCACCTCAACAGGGGGGAGGACTGAAGCTTTCTTT
.,TRBJ2-7,TRBV5-6,14,.,CASSLAGGSWEQYF,TGTGCCAGCAGCTTGGCGGGTGGTAGTTGGGAGCAGTACTTC
.,TRBJ2-3,TRBV4-2,14,.,CASSQVDGTDTQYF,TGTGCCAGCAGCCAAGTAGACGGCACAGATACGCAGTATTTT
few,TRBJ2-7,TRBV7-2,15,TRBD2,CASSLDSSGSFEQYF,TGTGCCAGCAGCTTAGATTCTAGCGGGAGTTTCGAGCAGTACTTC
.,TRBJ2-1,TRBV4-3,17,TRBD2,CASSQVTLREGHNEQFF,TGCGCCAGCAGCCAAGTCACTCTGCGGGAGGGCCACAATGAGCAGTTCTTC
few,TRBJ2-5,TRBV27,15,.,CASSPIPVRGETQYF,TGTGCCAGCAGTCCCATTCCCGTCCGCGGGGAGACCCAGTACTTC
.,TRBJ2-5,TRBV27,14,.,CASSLGSTRSAQYF,TGTGCCAGCAGTCTCGGTAGTACTCGTTCGGCCCAGTACTTC
few,TRBJ1-2,TRBV28,14,.,CASSYGAGHYGYTF,TGTGCCAGCAGTTATGGTGCCGGCCACTATGGCTACACCTTC
few,TRBJ2-1,TRBV9,14,TRBD2,CASSPQTSGNEQFF,TGTGCCAGCAGCCCCCAGACTAGCGGCAATGAGCAGTTCTTC
.,TRBJ2-5,TRBV6-5,15,TRBD1,CASSYGTGFGETQYF,TGTGCCAGCAGTTACGGGACAGGGTTTGGAGAGACCCAGTACTTC
many,TRBJ2-1,TRBV13,15,TRBD2,CASSLRREVLHEQFF,TGTGCCAGCAGCTTAAGACGGGAGGTCCTCCATGAGCAGTTCTTC
.,TRBJ2-3,TRBV19,13,.,CATAQGITDTQYF,TGTGCCACAGCCCAGGGGATCACAGATACGCAGTATTTT
.,TRBJ1-2,TRBV7-2,13,.,CASSLGRNYGYTF,TGTGCCAGCAGCTTAGGACGGAACTATGGCTACACCTTC
.,TRBJ2-7,TRBV18,15,TRBD2,CASSPPGLAGYEQYF,TGTGCCAGCTCACCACCGGGACTAGCGGGTTACGAGCAGTACTTC
few,TRBJ2-3,TRBV4-1,13,.,CASSLGTSDTQYF,TGCGCCAGCAGCCTCGGGACTTCAGATACGCAGTATTTT
few,TRBJ2-5,TRBV7-2,16,TRBD2,CASSRDLAGEGETQYF,TGTGCCAGCAGCCGGGACCTAGCGGGAGAAGGAGAGACCCAGTACTTC
many,TRBJ1-1,TRBV29-1,10,.,CSAMNTEAFF,TGCAGCGCTATGAACACTGAAGCTTTCTTT
few,TRBJ2-3,TRBV7-9,15,.,CASSFRLTSTDTQYF,TGTGCCAGCAGCTTCCGCCTAACTAGCACAGATACGCAGTATTTT